The 5 T cell receptor beta chains listed next were all sequenced from one sample in a study of blood T cell repertoires in COVID-19. Using immunoSEQ multiplex PCR, the repertoire was profiled, and TCRdb retains in-frame clones only, with some absent. The sample shows approximately 150,000 clones, around four fifths of them seen only once. Sequenced material: PBMCs or T cells enriched from blood (not recorded which). The source is a woman in her fifties or sixties who had recovered from COVID-19.

The chain links TRBV6-6 to TRBJ2-5, with D possibly being TRBD2 (6 bases). The germline gives CDR1 MNHNY, CDR2 SVGAGI (reference sequence). The CDR3 spans 12 residues. Trimming took 4 bases from V and 9 from J, leaving 12 bases between them. The CDR3 reads CASSSNRLAQYF. CDR3 nucleotides: TGTGCCAGCAGTTCCAATCGACTAGCCCAGTACTTC.

The genes are TRBV4-1 and TRBJ2-1; 9 bases align to TRBD2. Germline CDR1 is MGHRA and CDR2 is YSYEKL. The CDR3 runs 17 residues. V shed 0 bases, J shed 0 bases, and the junction held 3 bases outside the gene matches. The CDR3 DNA sequence: TGCGCCAGCAGCCAAGATAGCGGGAGCAGCTCCTACAATGAGCAGTTCTTC. The encoded protein is CASSQDSGSSSYNEQFF.

The rearrangement uses TRBV19 and TRBJ1-1; D not certain. The germline CDR1 and CDR2 sequences are LNHDA and SQIVND (reference sequence). Between the trimmed V and J ends, which lost 7 bases and 3 bases, there was a span of 12 bases. There are 13 residues in the CDR3. In nucleotides, the CDR3 is TGTGCCAGTAAAACCAGGAGGGACACTGAAGCTTTCTTT. It is translated as CASKTRRDTEAFF.

The V call is TRBV7-3, the J call TRBJ2-2, with 8 bases that match TRBD1. The CDR3 contains 13 residues. The V and J ends lost 5 bases and 11 bases, in that order; junction bases with no gene match: 7. Germline loops: CDR1 SGHTA, CDR2 FQGTGA. CDR3 DNA sequence: TGTGCCAGCAGCCTCGGGACAGGCTCTGAGCTGTTTTTT. Protein: CASSLGTGSELFF.

The CDR3 loop reads CASSLGGTGAGNTIYF. In DNA form, the CDR3 reads TGTGCCAGCAGCTTAGGAGGGACAGGGGCTGGAAACACCATATATTTT. The chain is built from TRBV7-9 and TRBJ1-3; TRBD1 matches at 10 bases. Germline assignment: CDR1 SEHNR and CDR2 FQNEAQ (reference sequence). V lost 1 base, J lost 2 bases, and 2 bases stayed unmatched. The CDR3 is 16 residues long. Variable domain in full (rest from reference TRBV7-9 and TRBJ1-3): DTGVSQNPRHKITKRGQNVTFRCDPISEHNRLYWYRQTLGQGPEFLTYFQNEAQLEKSRLLSDRFSAERPKGSFSTLEIQRTEQGDSAMYLCASSLGGTGAGNTIYFGEGSWLTVV.